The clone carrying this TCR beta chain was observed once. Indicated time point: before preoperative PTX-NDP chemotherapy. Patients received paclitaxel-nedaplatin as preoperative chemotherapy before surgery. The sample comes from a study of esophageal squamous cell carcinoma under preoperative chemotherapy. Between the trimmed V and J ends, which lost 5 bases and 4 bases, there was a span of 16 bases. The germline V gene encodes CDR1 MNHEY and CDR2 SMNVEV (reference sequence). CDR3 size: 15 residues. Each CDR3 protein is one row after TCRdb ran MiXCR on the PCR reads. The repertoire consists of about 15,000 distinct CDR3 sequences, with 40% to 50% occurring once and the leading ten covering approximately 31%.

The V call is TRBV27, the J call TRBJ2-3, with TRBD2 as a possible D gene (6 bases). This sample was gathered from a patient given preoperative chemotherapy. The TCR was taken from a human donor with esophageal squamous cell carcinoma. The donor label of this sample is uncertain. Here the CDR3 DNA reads TGTGCCAGCAGTCTCTCGACTAGAACCCCAGATACGCAGTATTTT. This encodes CASSLSTRTPDTQYF.